This entry lists 7 T cell receptor beta chains sequenced from one sample in a study of T cell responses to AZD1222 COVID-19 vaccine. Only in-frame clones appear in the TCRdb table, and some are missing; sequencing was by immunoSEQ multiplex PCR. Among fewer than 130,000 clones listed, around 90% were seen once. The sample in question was peripheral blood, obtained 28 days after the second AZD1222 dose. Receptor source: an adult who received the AZD1222 COVID-19 vaccine.

The gene calls are TRBV10-3 and TRBJ1-5; TRBD1 matches 9 bases. V lost 5 bases and J lost 3; bases outside the gene matches: 5. CDR1 and CDR2 (germline): ENHRY, SYGVKD. This CDR3 comprises 15 residues. The CDR3 region has the DNA TGTGCCATCAGTCCTGACAGGGGGGTCAATCAGCCCCAGCATTTT. This sequence encodes CAISPDRGVNQPQHF.

This chain links TRBV6-5 with TRBJ1-1; D ambiguous. This CDR3 contains 15 residues. Looked up from germline, CDR1 is MNHEY and CDR2 is SVGAGI. V dropped 5 bases and J dropped 6 bases, with 19 bases sitting between them. DNA of the CDR3: TGTGCCAGCAGTCCTCCGGGGAGATCATGGGCTGAAGCTTTCTTT. It encodes CASSPPGRSWAEAFF.

V gene TRBV5-1 combines with J gene TRBJ2-5; TRBD1 aligns across 7 bases. The CDR3 runs to 14 residues. Germline loops: CDR1 SGHRS, CDR2 YFSETQ. J was trimmed by 3 bases and V by 4 bases; bases with no gene match: 6. CDR3 amino acids: CASSAGQEEETQYF. The CDR3 region has the DNA TGCGCCAGCAGCGCAGGACAGGAAGAAGAGACCCAGTACTTC.

The V gene is TRBV6-6, the J gene TRBJ1-5; D might be TRBD1 (5 bases). Germline V gene sequence: CDR1 MNHNY, CDR2 SVGAGI (reference sequence). Trimming shortened V by 6 bases and J by 0 bases, and 12 bases separated the two germline ends. CDR3 length equals 15 residues. CDR3 DNA: TGTGCCAGCAGCGGACAAATGAATAGCAATCAGCCCCAGCATTTT. It yields the protein CASSGQMNSNQPQHF.

The chain is built from TRBV7-8 and TRBJ1-1; tentative D call: TRBD1 (5 bases). Germline CDR1 is SGHVS and CDR2 is FQNEAQ. Trimming took 1 base from V and 0 from J, leaving 9 bases between them. This CDR3 is 15 amino acids long. The CDR3 DNA is TGTGCCAGCAGCTTAGGGACAACCATGAACACTGAAGCTTTCTTT. Protein sequence: CASSLGTTMNTEAFF. Using reference TRBV7-8 and TRBJ1-1 for the parts outside the CDR3, the full variable domain is GAGVSQSPRYKVAKRGQDVALRCDPISGHVSLFWYQQALGQGPEFLTYFQNEAQLDKSGLPSDRFFAERPEGSVSTLKIQRTQQEDSAVYLCASSLGTTMNTEAFFGQGTRLTVV.

This chain joins TRBV4-2 and TRBJ1-1, with 7 bases lining up with TRBD1. The CDR3 totals 18 residues. From germline, CDR1 is LGHNA and CDR2 YNFKEQ. The junction had 17 bases not matched to a gene; V was cut back by 0 bases and J by 7 bases. CDR3 loop: CASSQDLSPLTGNIEAFF. Here the CDR3 DNA reads TGTGCCAGCAGCCAAGATCTTTCCCCTCTGACAGGGAATATTGAAGCTTTCTTT.

The CDR3 sequence: CSVAQDRDYTF. The CDR3 nucleotides read TGCAGTGTCGCCCAGGACAGGGACTACACCTTC. The V call is TRBV20-1, the J call TRBJ1-2, with 8 positions matching TRBD1. The CDR3 runs to 11 residues. CDR1 and CDR2 from the germline V gene are DFQATT and SNEGSKA (reference sequence). V trimming: 7 bases; J trimming: 10 bases; junction bases outside the gene matches: 8.